The next 21 T cell receptor beta chains were all read from a single sample in a study of identical twins. Each CDR3 protein gets one entry after TCRdb re-called the 5' RACE reads with MiXCR. Of hundreds of thousands of distinct CDR3 sequences listed, more than 9% were seen once; the top ten hold around 7.8%. These data are also associated with another study on yellow fever vaccine responses in identical twins.

Sequencing was carried out using CD8+ T cells sorted from blood. The receptors shown here come from a woman in her late teens or twenties in good health.

Ten or more counts support this clonotype. The chain combines TRBV12-3 or TRBV12-4 with TRBJ2-1; 9 bases align to TRBD2. Germline trimming cut 3 bases from V and 4 bases from J; bases unmatched to any gene: 4. The CDR3 runs 15 residues. DNA for the CDR3: TGTGCCAGCAGTTTCGAGACTAGCGGTTACAATGAGCAGTTCTTC. Residues: CASSFETSGYNEQFF.

The genes are TRBV19 and TRBJ1-5; the match to TRBD1 covers 7 bases. The length of the CDR3 is 12 residues. Germline CDR1 and CDR2: LNHDA and SQIVND (reference sequence). The trim removed 10 bases at V and 3 bases at J, leaving 3 bases unmatched. The DNA of the CDR3 is TGTGCCACCGGGACAGCCAATCAGCCCCAGCATTTT. This encodes CATGTANQPQHF.

In its sample, this clonotype was seen a few times. The V gene is TRBV2, the J gene TRBJ2-1, with 9 bases fitting TRBD2. Germline CDR1 is SNHLY and CDR2 is FYNNEI. The CDR3 spans 16 residues. Trimming cost V 3 bases and J 5 bases; bases outside gene matches: 8. CDR3 sequence reads: CASSDIASGTNNEQFF. The CDR3 DNA reads TGTGCCAGCAGTGATATCGCTAGCGGGACGAACAATGAGCAGTTCTTC.

This chain uses TRBV15 with TRBJ2-1, with D possibly being TRBD1 or TRBD2 (5 bases each). Germline-derived CDR1 and CDR2 are LNHNV and YYDKDF (reference sequence). Trimming stripped 0 bases from V and 8 bases from J, with 5 bases between. The CDR3 is 12 residues long. The CDR3 loop is CATSREGDEQFF. The CDR3 bases are TGTGCCACCAGCAGAGAGGGGGATGAGCAGTTCTTC.

Many counts were recorded for this clonotype. In nucleotides, the CDR3 is TGTGCCAGCAGCCAAGCCCGGGACAGGACTCCTAACTATGGCTACACCTTC. Translated: CASSQARDRTPNYGYTF. V usage is TRBV3-1 and J usage is TRBJ1-2, with 8 bases identical to TRBD1. Germline CDR1 and CDR2: LGHDT and YNNKEL (reference sequence). J lost 0 bases, V lost 1 base, and 7 bases had no gene match. This CDR3 is built from 17 residues.

The chain couples TRBV7-9 to TRBJ2-1; 8 bases map to TRBD2. Germline CDR1 reads SEHNR; CDR2 reads FQNEAQ (reference sequence). The junction had 9 bases not matched to a gene; V was cut back by 1 base and J by 7 bases. This CDR3 has 16 amino acids. The CDR3 loop reads CASSLVVGRASNEQFF. The DNA for the CDR3 is TGTGCCAGCAGCTTAGTAGTCGGGAGGGCCAGTAATGAGCAGTTCTTC.

The chain couples TRBV4-1 to TRBJ2-2, with TRBD2 identical over 14 bases. CDR1 is MGHRA and CDR2 is YSYEKL in the germline V gene. V lost 4 bases to trimming and J lost 6 bases; unmatched junction nucleotides: 16. The CDR3 runs to 20 residues. CDR3 sequence reads: CASSPVTRLAGGRGAGELFF. The CDR3 region has the DNA TGCGCCAGCAGCCCCGTAACCCGACTAGCGGGAGGGCGGGGGGCCGGGGAGCTGTTTTTT.

The sample holds many counts of this clonotype. This chain links TRBV20-1 with TRBJ2-5, with D maybe TRBD1 (5 bases). Germline assignment: CDR1 DFQATT and CDR2 SNEGSKA (reference sequence). V was shortened by 0 bases and J by 2 bases, with 13 bases between the two germline ends. The CDR3 covers 15 residues. Written as DNA, the CDR3 is TGCAGTGCTAGAGATGGGGCGGTGGGACAAGAGACCCAGTACTTC. Its protein is CSARDGAVGQETQYF.

This clonotype was seen more than once but under ten times. The CDR3 DNA is TGTGCCAGCAGCTTGGACCGAAACGAGCAGTACTTC. It codes for CASSLDRNEQYF. V usage is TRBV7-9 and J usage is TRBJ2-7, with no clear D. Germline loops: CDR1 SEHNR, CDR2 FQNEAQ (reference sequence). CDR3 length: 12 residues. V was trimmed by 3 bases and J by 5 bases, leaving 8 bases between them.

This clonotype was seen at least ten times. The chain recombines TRBV6-5 with TRBJ2-5; possibly TRBD1 for D (6 bases). The CDR3 sequence is 15 residues long. The V end lost 3 bases, the J end lost 0 bases, and 11 bases lay between the germline ends. CDR1 and CDR2 (germline): MNHEY, SVGAGI. The CDR3 sequence: CASSYSDRYQETQYF. In DNA form, the CDR3 reads TGTGCCAGCAGTTATTCCGACAGGTACCAAGAGACCCAGTACTTC.

This clonotype was counted at least ten times. This chain links TRBV5-5 with TRBJ2-7; D is undetermined. CDR1 SGHKS and CDR2 YYEKEE come from the germline V gene (reference sequence). Trimming left V 1 base short and J 5 bases short, with 10 bases between. There are 13 residues in the CDR3. Written as DNA, the CDR3 is TGTGCCAGCAGCTTGACTAAGGTCCACGAGCAGTACTTC. Protein product: CASSLTKVHEQYF.

The chain carries TRBV7-9 and TRBJ2-7, with TRBD2 matching 8 bases. The ends lost 3 bases at V and 0 bases at J; junction bases unmatched: 1. The CDR3 runs 14 residues. Germline V CDR1 and CDR2: SEHNR, FQNEAQ (reference sequence). The CDR3, as DNA: TGTGCCAGCAGCTTGGGGACTAGCTCCTACGAGCAGTACGTC. It translates to CASSLGTSSYEQYV.

This chain joins TRBV11-2 and TRBJ2-3, with TRBD1 identical over 9 bases. Germline lookup yields CDR1 SGHAT and CDR2 FQNNGV. CDR3 length equals 16 residues. V dropped 4 bases and J dropped 1; count of bases not matched to a gene: 6. CDR3: CASSWYRGPGTDTQYF. CDR3 nucleotide sequence: TGTGCCAGCAGCTGGTACAGGGGGCCGGGCACAGATACGCAGTATTTT.

The chain is built from TRBV11-1 and TRBJ2-6; tentatively, D is TRBD1 (5 bases). Germline lookup yields CDR1 SGHAT and CDR2 FQDESV (reference sequence). The germline V and J ends were trimmed by 0 bases and 0 bases, with 12 bases remaining between them. The CDR3 has 18 amino acids. CDR3 DNA: TGTGCCAGCAGCTTAGCAGGGGCCAAGCTCTCTGGGGCCAACGTCCTGACTTTC. Amino acids: CASSLAGAKLSGANVLTF.

In this sample, this clonotype turned up a few times. This chain links TRBV6-1 with TRBJ2-2, with 7 bases aligning to TRBD2. Germline CDR1 MNHNS, CDR2 SASEGT. The CDR3 contains 16 residues. After removal of 6 bases from V and 0 bases from J, the junction contained 7 bases not matched to a gene. The CDR3 protein is CASSSSRGANTGELFF. CDR3 nucleotide sequence: TGTGCCAGCAGCTCAAGCCGGGGGGCGAACACCGGGGAGCTGTTTTTT.

This clonotype was seen a handful of times. CDR3: CASSLRTGGDTEAFF. The CDR3 DNA sequence: TGTGCCAGCAGCCTCAGGACAGGGGGGGACACTGAAGCTTTCTTT. This chain joins TRBV7-9 and TRBJ1-1, with 10 bases lining up with TRBD1. Germline V lookup: CDR1 SEHNR, CDR2 FQNEAQ (reference sequence). The ends lost 5 bases at V and 3 bases at J; junction bases unmatched: 6. The CDR3 has 15 residues.

J is TRBJ2-5 and V is TRBV7-9; D is uncertain. This CDR3 is 15 amino acids long. V dropped 3 bases and J dropped 0 bases, with 11 bases sitting between them. Germline-derived CDR1 and CDR2 are SEHNR and FQNEAQ (reference sequence). CDR3 in DNA: TGTGCCAGCAGCTTGCAGAATCTTTACCAAGAGACCCAGTACTTC. Amino acids: CASSLQNLYQETQYF.

V gene TRBV20-1 combines with J gene TRBJ2-1; no firm D call. This CDR3 is 14 amino acids long. Germline V gives CDR1 DFQATT, CDR2 SNEGSKA (reference sequence). V lost 6 bases, J lost 5 bases, and 17 bases lay in between. The CDR3 loop reads CSATQASNDNEQFF. In DNA, the CDR3 is TGCAGTGCCACTCAAGCTTCCAACGACAATGAGCAGTTCTTC.

In its sample, this clonotype was seen a few times. The CDR3 DNA reads TGTGCCAGCAGCCACCCCTCCGCCTTGGATACGCAGTATTTT. Translation: CASSHPSALDTQYF. This sequence joins TRBV7-8 and TRBJ2-3; no definite D call. Looked up from germline, CDR1 is SGHVS and CDR2 is FQNEAQ. V was clipped by 5 bases and J by 6 bases, with 15 bases between them. There are 14 residues in the CDR3.

This clonotype showed up just a few times. V usage is TRBV27 and J usage is TRBJ1-1; the D is unclear. The V end lost 6 bases, the J end lost 6 bases, and 17 bases lay between the germline ends. The CDR3 consists of 14 residues. Germline CDR1 is MNHEY and CDR2 is SMNVEV (reference sequence). Here the CDR3 reads CASSPGQAGAEAFF. The CDR3 nucleotides read TGTGCCAGCAGCCCCGGTCAGGCTGGGGCTGAAGCTTTCTTT.

In its sample, this clonotype was seen a few times. The V and J genes are TRBV4-2 and TRBJ2-5; 8 bases agree with TRBD2. V shed 1 base and J 10 bases; nucleotides not matched to a gene: 2. The germline CDR1 and CDR2 sequences are LGHNA and YNFKEQ. CDR3 size: 12 residues. CDR3 residues: CASSQAGGDQYF. In DNA, the CDR3 is TGTGCCAGCAGCCAAGCGGGAGGGGACCAGTACTTC.